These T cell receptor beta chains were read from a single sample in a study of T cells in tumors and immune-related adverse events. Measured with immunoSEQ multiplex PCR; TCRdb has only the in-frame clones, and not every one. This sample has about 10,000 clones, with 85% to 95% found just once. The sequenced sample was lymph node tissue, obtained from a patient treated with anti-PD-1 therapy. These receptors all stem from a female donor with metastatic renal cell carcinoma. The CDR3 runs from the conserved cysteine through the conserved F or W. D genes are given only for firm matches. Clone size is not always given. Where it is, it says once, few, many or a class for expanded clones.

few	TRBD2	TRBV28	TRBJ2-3	TGTGCCAGCAGCCTTGGTGTAGCGGGAGGTACAGATACGCAGTATTTT	CASSLGVAGGTDTQYF
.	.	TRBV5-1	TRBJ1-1	TGCGCCAGCAGTGGGTTGGTGAACACTGAAGCTTTCTTT	CASSGLVNTEAFF
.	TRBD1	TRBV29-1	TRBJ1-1	TGCAGCGTTGAAAGGGGGCCTAAAGCTTTCTTT	CSVERGPKAFF
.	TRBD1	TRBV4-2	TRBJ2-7	TGTGCCAGCAGCTTGGGGACAGGCGAGCAGTACTTC	CASSLGTGEQYF
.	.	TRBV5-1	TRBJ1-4	TGCGCCAGCAGAAGGGAAGGGGAAAAACTGTTTTTT	CASRREGEKLFF
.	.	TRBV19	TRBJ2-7	TGTGCCAGTAGTCTCCTGGACAACTACGAGCAGTACTTC	CASSLLDNYEQYF
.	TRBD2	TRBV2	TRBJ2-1	TGTGCCAGCAGAGCCGGGACTAGCGCATACAATGAGCAGTTCTTC	CASRAGTSAYNEQFF
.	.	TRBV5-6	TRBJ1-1	TGTGCCAGCAGCTTGCAGGGCAGAATGAACACTGAAGCTTTCTTT	CASSLQGRMNTEAFF
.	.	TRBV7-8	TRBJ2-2	TGTGCCAGCAGCTTAGTAACGGGCGACTTGTTTTTCACCGGGGAGCTGTTTTTT	CASSLVTGDLFFTGELFF
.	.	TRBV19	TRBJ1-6	TGTGCCAGTAGTGGGATGGGCCAGGGGACTTCACCCCTCCACTTT	CASSGMGQGTSPLHF
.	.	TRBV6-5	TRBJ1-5	TGTGCCAGCAGTTCCAGGGTGCGTCAGCCCCAGCATTTT	CASSSRVRQPQHF
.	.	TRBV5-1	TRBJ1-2	TGCGCCAGCAGCTTGGGCTGGGGGCCTGACTATGGCTACACCTTC	CASSLGWGPDYGYTF
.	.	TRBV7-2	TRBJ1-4	TGTGCCAGCAGCCTAGGGCAGGGGCCGTATGAAAAACTGTTTTTT	CASSLGQGPYEKLFF
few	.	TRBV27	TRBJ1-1	TGTGCCAGCCGGGGCCCATTTGAAGCTTTCTTT	CASRGPFEAFF
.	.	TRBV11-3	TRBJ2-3	TGTGCCAGCAGCTTAAGCATCTCCACAGATACGCAGTATTTT	CASSLSISTDTQYF
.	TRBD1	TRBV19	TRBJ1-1	TGTGCCAGTATTCCCGTCCCAAGGGACAGGGGGCGCGGGTACACTGAAGCTTTCTTT	CASIPVPRDRGRGYTEAFF
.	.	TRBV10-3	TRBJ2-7	TGTGCCATCAGTGACAGGGCGGACGAGCAGTACTTC	CAISDRADEQYF
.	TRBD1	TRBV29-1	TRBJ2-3	TGCAGCGTTGAGAGGGGGCGGAGAGATACGCAGTATTTT	CSVERGRRDTQYF
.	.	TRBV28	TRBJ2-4	TGTGCCAGCAGTTTATCTACTAGACTCAAGTACTTC	CASSLSTRLKYF
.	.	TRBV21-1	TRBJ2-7	TGTGCCAGCAGGAGAGGACTGTCCCCCCATTCGTGGTCCTCAGATGCCTACGAGCAGTACTTC	CASRRGLSPHSWSSDAYEQYF
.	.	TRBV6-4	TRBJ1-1	TGTGCCAGCAGTGAAGGGAAAGGAACTGAAGCTTTCTTT	CASSEGKGTEAFF
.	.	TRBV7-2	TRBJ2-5	TGTGCCAGCAGCTTATACGGGCAGGTCCTGTACTTC	CASSLYGQVLYF
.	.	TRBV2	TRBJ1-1	TGTGCCAGCAGGCCCCCGCGGGACACAGAGATGAACACTGAAGCTTTCTTT	CASRPPRDTEMNTEAFF
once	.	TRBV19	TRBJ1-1	TGTGCCAGTAGTATATTGGGAGGGGACACTGAAGCTTTCTTT	CASSILGGDTEAFF
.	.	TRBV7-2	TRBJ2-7	TGTGCCAGCAGCTTAGTTAGTGGGAGCATTGGCTACGAGCAGTACTTC	CASSLVSGSIGYEQYF
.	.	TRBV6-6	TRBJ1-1	TGTGCCAGCACCCTGGACAGCACTGAAGCTTTCTTT	CASTLDSTEAFF
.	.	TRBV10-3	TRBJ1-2	TGTGCCATCAGTGCGAGGGGCAGAGGCGCTGAGAGGGACTATGGCTACACCTTC	CAISARGRGAERDYGYTF